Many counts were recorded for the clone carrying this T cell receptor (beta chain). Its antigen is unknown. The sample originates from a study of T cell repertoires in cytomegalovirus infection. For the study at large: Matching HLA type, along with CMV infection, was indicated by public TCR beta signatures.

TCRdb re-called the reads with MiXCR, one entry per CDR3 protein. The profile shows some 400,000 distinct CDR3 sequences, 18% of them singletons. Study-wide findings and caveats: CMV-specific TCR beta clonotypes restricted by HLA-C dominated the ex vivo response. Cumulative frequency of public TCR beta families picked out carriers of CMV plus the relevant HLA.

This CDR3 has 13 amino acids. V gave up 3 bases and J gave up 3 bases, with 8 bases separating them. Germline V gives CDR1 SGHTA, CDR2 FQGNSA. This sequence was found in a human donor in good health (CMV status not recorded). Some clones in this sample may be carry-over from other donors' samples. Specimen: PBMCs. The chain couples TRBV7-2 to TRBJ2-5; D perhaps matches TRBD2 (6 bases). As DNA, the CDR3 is TGTGCCAGCAGCTTTTGGGGGGAAGAGACCCAGTACTTC. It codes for CASSFWGEETQYF.